One sample yielded the 9 T cell receptor beta chains listed below, sequenced in a study of Ad26.COV2.S vaccination and SARS-CoV-2 variants. Indicated treatment: over 15 received Ad26.COV2.S at low or high dose, single or two shots; about 5 received placebo; per-sample allocation not given. Collection of samples fell on day 63 after the first vaccine or placebo injection. Repertoires were generated with immunoSEQ multiplex PCR, while TCRdb's copy carries only in-frame clones and drops some. Seen here are 380,000 or so clones, 83% observed once, and the top ten hold 7.4%. The material was peripheral blood, obtained in a trial of Ad26.COV2.S vaccine versus placebo. Every receptor here comes from a person between 18 and 65 years old who received the Ad26.COV2.S COVID-19 vaccine or a placebo.

The rearrangement links TRBV11-3 to TRBJ2-7; 11 bases agree with TRBD1. Unmatched junction bases numbered 6, after V lost 6 bases and J lost 5 bases. This CDR3 has 14 amino acids. Germline V gives CDR1 SGHNT, CDR2 YENEEA. The CDR3 coding sequence is TGTGCCAGCAGTCAGGGACAGGGGGACCACGAGCAGTACTTC. This gives the protein CASSQGQGDHEQYF.

This sequence joins TRBV9 and TRBJ2-1; 8 bases agree with TRBD2. J lost 1 base, V lost 3 bases, and 9 bases had no gene match. Germline-derived CDR1 and CDR2 are SGDLS and YYNGEE. CDR3 size: 17 residues. CDR3 bases: TGTGCCAGCAGCGCCTCCGGACTAGCTCGGTCCTACAATGAGCAGTTCTTC. Amino acid sequence: CASSASGLARSYNEQFF.

V gene TRBV27 combines with J gene TRBJ2-7, with 7 bases identical to TRBD2. V lost 2 bases to trimming and J lost 11 bases; unmatched junction nucleotides: 15. This CDR3 has 15 residues. CDR1 is MNHEY and CDR2 is SMNVEV in the germline V gene (reference sequence). CDR3 region: CASSLVPSWEGKEYF. The CDR3 DNA sequence: TGTGCCAGCAGTTTAGTCCCCAGCTGGGAGGGAAAGGAGTACTTC.

This clone appeared a few times. The chain employs TRBV28 and TRBJ2-7, with TRBD2 matching over 10 bases. Germline lookup yields CDR1 MDHEN and CDR2 SYDVKM. The CDR3 is 13 amino acids. Trimming took 2 bases from V and 5 from J; bases not matched to a gene: 0. In DNA form, the CDR3 reads TGTGCCAGCAGTTTACTAGCGGGAGACGAGCAGTACTTC. Its protein product is CASSLLAGDEQYF.

This clone was seen once. J is TRBJ2-3 and V is TRBV6-5; perhaps TRBD1 as D (6 bases). There are 12 residues in the CDR3. Trimming shortened V by 7 bases and J by 10 bases, and 15 bases separated the two germline ends. Germline CDR1 MNHEY, CDR2 SVGAGI. CDR3 loop: CASNQGTGAQYF. CDR3 in DNA: TGTGCCAGCAACCAGGGGACGGGTGCGCAGTATTTT.

This clone was found once. This chain uses TRBV25-1 with TRBJ2-3, with D perhaps TRBD2 (6 bases). Germline V gene lookup returns CDR1 MGHDK and CDR2 SYGVNS. Trimming took 3 bases from V and 6 from J, leaving 19 bases between them. CDR3 length: 16 amino acids. The CDR3 here is CASSDRLASKGDTQYF. DNA for the CDR3: TGTGCCAGCAGTGACCGGCTAGCGTCCAAAGGGGATACGCAGTATTTT.

CDR3 sequence: CASSEGAGRIYGYTF. DNA of the CDR3: TGTGCCAGCAGTGAAGGGGCGGGACGGATCTATGGCTACACCTTC. J is TRBJ1-2 and V is TRBV2, with D possibly TRBD1 on 5 matching bases. This CDR3 spans 15 amino acids. V gave up 1 base and J gave up 4 bases, with 13 bases separating them. Germline V gene data show CDR1 as SNHLY and CDR2 as FYNNEI.

The V call is TRBV5-1, the J call TRBJ2-2; 9 bases are a match to TRBD2. V gave up 5 bases and J gave up 7 bases; unmatched junction bases: 12. From germline, CDR1 is SGHRS and CDR2 YFSETQ. This CDR3 has 16 residues. CDR3 bases: TGCGCCAGCAGATTAACCAATCTAGCGGGGTTCGGGGAGCTGTTTTTT. This encodes CASRLTNLAGFGELFF.

Turning to this clone: The same CDR3 arises from other DNA sequences in this sample as well. The chain combines TRBV7-9 with TRBJ2-1; no firm D call. V was trimmed by 3 bases and J by 9 bases, leaving 6 bases between them. Germline-derived CDR1 and CDR2 are SEHNR and FQNEAQ (reference sequence). This CDR3 has 11 residues. The CDR3 loop is CASSLPREQFF. The CDR3, as DNA: TGTGCCAGCAGCTTGCCACGTGAGCAGTTCTTC.